This TCR beta chain was captured by sequencing in a study of cytomegalovirus exposure and HLA in healthy donors. PCR primers comprised 60 Vbeta and 13 Jbeta primers. Clones were sequenced by immunoSEQ multiplex PCR, and TCRdb holds only the in-frame ones, with some missing. The repertoire includes 130,000 or so clones, roughly 77% of them detected once, and roughly 5.5% sits in the top ten. Source material: PBMCs. This receptor was identified in a man between 25 and 39 years old in good health and CMV-seronegative.

CDR3 protein: CASSDSGGQGNNEQFF. The DNA for the CDR3 is TGTGCCAGCAGTGACTCGGGTGGGCAGGGTAACAATGAGCAGTTCTTC. This chain links TRBV6-4 with TRBJ2-1; a weak D match, TRBD1 (5 bases). Trimming cost V 0 bases and J 5 bases, with 14 bases left between them. Per germline, CDR1 MRHNA and CDR2 SNTAGT. The length of the CDR3 is 16 residues.